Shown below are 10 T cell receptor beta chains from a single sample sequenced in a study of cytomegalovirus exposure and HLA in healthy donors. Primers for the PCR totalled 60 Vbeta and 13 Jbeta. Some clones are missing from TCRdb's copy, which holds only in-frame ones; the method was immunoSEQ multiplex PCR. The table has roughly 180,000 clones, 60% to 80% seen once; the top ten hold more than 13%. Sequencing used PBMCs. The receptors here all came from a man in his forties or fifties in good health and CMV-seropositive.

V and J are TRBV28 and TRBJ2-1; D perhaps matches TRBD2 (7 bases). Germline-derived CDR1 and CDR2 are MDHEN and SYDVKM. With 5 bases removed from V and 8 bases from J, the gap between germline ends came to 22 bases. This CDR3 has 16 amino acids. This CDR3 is CASSPRWGRGPDEQFF. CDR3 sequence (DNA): TGTGCCAGCAGTCCCCGATGGGGGCGGGGGCCGGATGAGCAGTTCTTC.

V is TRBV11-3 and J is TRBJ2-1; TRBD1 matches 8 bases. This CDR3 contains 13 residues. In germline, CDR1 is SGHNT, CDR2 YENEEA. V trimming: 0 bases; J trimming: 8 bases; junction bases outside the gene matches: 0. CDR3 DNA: TGTGCCAGCAGCTTAGACAGGGGGCATGAGCAGTTCTTC. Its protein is CASSLDRGHEQFF.

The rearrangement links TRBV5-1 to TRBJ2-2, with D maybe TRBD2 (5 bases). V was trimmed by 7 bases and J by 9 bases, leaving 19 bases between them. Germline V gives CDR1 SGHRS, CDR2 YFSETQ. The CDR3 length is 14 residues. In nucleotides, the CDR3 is TGCGCCAGCTGCGATCCGGGGATTCTCCGGGAGCTGTTTTTT. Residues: CASCDPGILRELFF.

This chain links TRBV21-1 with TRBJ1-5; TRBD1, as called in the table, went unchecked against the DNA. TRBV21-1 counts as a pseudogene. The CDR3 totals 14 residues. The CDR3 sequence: CASSSRGHLRTQHF. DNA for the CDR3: TGTGCCAGCAGCTCCCGGGGACACCTTCGGACCCAGCATTTT.

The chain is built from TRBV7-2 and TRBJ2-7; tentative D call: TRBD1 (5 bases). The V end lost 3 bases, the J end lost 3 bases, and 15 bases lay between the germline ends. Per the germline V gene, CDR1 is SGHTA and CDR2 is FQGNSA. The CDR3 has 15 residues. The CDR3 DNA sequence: TGTGCCAGCAGCTTCGATCGACAGACTCACTACGAGCAGTACTTC. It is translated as CASSFDRQTHYEQYF.

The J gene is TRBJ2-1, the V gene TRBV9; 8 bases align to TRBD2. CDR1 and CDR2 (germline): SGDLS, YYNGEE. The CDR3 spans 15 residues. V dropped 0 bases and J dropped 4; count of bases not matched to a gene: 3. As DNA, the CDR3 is TGTGCCAGCAGCGTAGAAGCGGGGGAGTACAATGAGCAGTTCTTC. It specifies CASSVEAGEYNEQFF.

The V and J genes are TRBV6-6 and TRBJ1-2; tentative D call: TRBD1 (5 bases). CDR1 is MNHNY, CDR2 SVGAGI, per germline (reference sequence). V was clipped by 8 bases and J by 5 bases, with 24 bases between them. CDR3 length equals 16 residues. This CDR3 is CASERGRRRGTYGYTF. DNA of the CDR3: TGTGCCAGCGAGAGAGGGCGCCGCCGGGGGACTTATGGCTACACCTTC.

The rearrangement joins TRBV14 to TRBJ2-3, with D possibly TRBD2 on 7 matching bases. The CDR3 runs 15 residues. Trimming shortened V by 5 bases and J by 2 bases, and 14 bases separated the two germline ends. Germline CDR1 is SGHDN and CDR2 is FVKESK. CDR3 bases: TGTGCCAGCAGCTCCGGGGGGCTCTTCACAGATACGCAGTATTTT. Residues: CASSSGGLFTDTQYF.

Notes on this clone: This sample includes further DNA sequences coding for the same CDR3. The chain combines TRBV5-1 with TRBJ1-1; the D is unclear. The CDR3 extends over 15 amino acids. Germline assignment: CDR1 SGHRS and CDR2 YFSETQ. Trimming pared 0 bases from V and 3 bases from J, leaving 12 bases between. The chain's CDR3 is CASSLVVGRDTEAFF. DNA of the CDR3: TGCGCCAGCAGCTTGGTGGTGGGGAGGGACACTGAAGCTTTCTTT.

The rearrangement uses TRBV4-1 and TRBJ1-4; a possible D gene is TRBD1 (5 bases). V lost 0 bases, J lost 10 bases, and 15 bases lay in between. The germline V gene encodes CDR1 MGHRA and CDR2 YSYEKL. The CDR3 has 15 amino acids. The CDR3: CASSQEDWGDAKLFF. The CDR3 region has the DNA TGCGCCAGCAGCCAAGAAGATTGGGGGGACGCAAAACTGTTTTTT.